Given below is one T cell receptor beta chain in context. In the authors' methods: Counts of nucleated cells, estimated from reference gene primer amplification, were obtained. Clones were read by immunoSEQ multiplex PCR, and TCRdb kept only the in-frame ones, dropping some. V, J and clone size are taken as reported in that table, and D and trimming were inferred from the DNA itself. Of 84,000 or so clones in the sample, around 85% were seen once. The sample comes from a study of blood T cell repertoires in COVID-19. CDR1 and CDR2 from the germline V gene are SNHLY and FYNNEI. Trimming took off 2 bases at V and 4 bases at J, with 9 bases between the two ends. CDR3 size: 14 residues.

The TCR comes from a woman aged 70-85 years with active or convalescent COVID-19. This chain connects TRBV2 to TRBJ1-5; TRBD1 is a possible D gene (6 bases). Source material: peripheral blood. CDR3 sequence reads: CASSERTGNQPQHF. CDR3 nucleotides: TGTGCCAGCAGTGAACGAACAGGGAATCAGCCCCAGCATTTT.